The 11 T cell receptor beta chains below all came from one sample that was sequenced in a study of early T cells in non-severe SARS-CoV-2 infection. TCRdb reprocessed the 5' RACE reads with MiXCR, giving one entry per CDR3 protein. Of some 57,000 distinct CDR3 sequences listed, 5.6% are singletons. Specimen: whole blood. The receptors come from an adult who was a healthcare worker with PCR-confirmed SARS-CoV-2 infection or an uninfected control (not recorded which).

This clonotype was seen at least ten times. V and J are TRBV12-3 or TRBV12-4 and TRBJ2-1; D might be TRBD1 or TRBD2, each matching 6 bases. CDR3 length: 15 residues. Trimming stripped 3 bases from V and 9 bases from J, with 18 bases between. Here the CDR3 reads CASSLAQGGWGEQFF. CDR3 sequence (DNA): TGTGCCAGCAGTTTGGCCCAAGGGGGGTGGGGTGAGCAGTTCTTC.

This clonotype was seen many times. CDR3 bases: TGTGCCAGCAGCCCGGATAGGAATGAGCAGTTCTTC. Translation: CASSPDRNEQFF. This chain uses TRBV7-7 with TRBJ2-1; D not resolved. Deletions cut 5 bases from V and 7 bases from J, with 9 bases between. The germline CDR1 and CDR2 sequences are SSHAT and FNYEAQ (reference sequence). The CDR3 totals 12 residues.

The sample holds many counts of this clonotype. The chain recombines TRBV14 with TRBJ2-3, with TRBD1 matching over 7 bases. The V gene end was trimmed by 5 bases and the J gene end by 6 bases; junction bases not matched to a gene: 14. The length of the CDR3 is 16 residues. Germline V lookup: CDR1 SGHDN, CDR2 FVKESK. The CDR3 coding sequence is TGTGCCAGCAGCACTGGGACAGTTATGACCGCCGATACGCAGTATTTT. Translated, it gives CASSTGTVMTADTQYF.

The sample holds a few counts of this clonotype. The V call is TRBV24-1, the J call TRBJ2-2; D is unclear. V gave up 4 bases and J gave up 0 bases, with 8 bases separating them. CDR1 and CDR2 (germline): KGHDR, SFDVKD. The CDR3 is made up of 15 amino acids. The CDR3 DNA sequence: TGTGCCACCAGTGACACAGTCGCGAACACCGGGGAGCTGTTTTTT. Encoded protein: CATSDTVANTGELFF.

A word on this clonotype: At one end the junction does not follow the germline gene, possibly because of a read error. The chain is built from TRBV6-4 and TRBJ2-3; TRBD1 matches 7 bases. There are 14 residues in the CDR3. Germline V CDR1 and CDR2: MRHNA, SNTAGT. CDR3 DNA: TGTGCCATCAGTGACGGGGACAGCCGAGATACGCAGTATTTT. Residues: CAISDGDSRDTQYF.

This clonotype came up many times. The rearrangement uses TRBV10-3 and TRBJ2-5; the match to TRBD1 covers 9 bases. CDR3 length: 15 amino acids. Trimming took 8 bases from V and 5 from J; bases not matched to a gene: 12. The germline V gene encodes CDR1 ENHRY and CDR2 SYGVKD. The CDR3 sequence: CAIGAGQGSSETQYF. The CDR3 nucleotides are TGTGCCATCGGAGCGGGACAGGGTTCATCGGAGACCCAGTACTTC.

This clonotype has a count of ten or more. This chain joins TRBV20-1 and TRBJ1-5; TRBD1 agrees at 7 bases. The V gene's germline CDR1 is DFQATT and CDR2 SNEGSKA (reference sequence). The junction had 6 bases not matched to a gene; V was cut back by 6 bases and J by 4 bases. This CDR3 region has 13 residues. CDR3 nucleotide sequence: TGCAGTGCCGTGTTGACAGGGAATCAGCCCCAGCATTTT. This codes for CSAVLTGNQPQHF.

This clonotype has a count of ten or more. V is TRBV5-5 and J is TRBJ1-6; D unresolved. The V end was cut by 6 bases, the J end by 6 bases, with 16 bases between. CDR1 is SGHKS and CDR2 is YYEKEE in the germline V gene (reference sequence). The CDR3 is made up of 15 amino acids. The CDR3 here is CASNGNSNFNSPLHF. The CDR3 DNA follows: TGTGCCAGCAATGGGAACAGTAACTTTAATTCACCCCTCCACTTT. The whole variable domain, remainder taken from reference TRBV5-5 and TRBJ1-6, is DAGVTQSPTHLIKTRGQQVTLRCSPISGHKSVSWYQQVLGQGPQFIFQYYEKEERGRGNFPDRFSARQFPNYSSELNVNALLLGDSALYLCASNGNSNFNSPLHFGNGTRLTVT.

This clonotype was observed many times. The chain uses TRBV12-3 or TRBV12-4 and TRBJ2-7; 9 positions match TRBD1. The CDR3 totals 16 residues. With 5 bases clipped from V and 1 base from J, the junction kept 9 bases outside the gene matches. The CDR3 DNA follows: TGTGCCAGCAGTCGAACCACAGGGGGCGCGTCCTACGAGCAGTACTTC. Residues: CASSRTTGGASYEQYF.

The genes are TRBV20-1 and TRBJ2-7; D gene uncertain. The CDR3 spans 12 residues. V was pared by 2 bases and J by 2 bases, with 7 bases between. Germline V lookup: CDR1 DFQATT, CDR2 SNEGSKA (reference sequence). The CDR3 is CSARWQTYEQYF. The CDR3 coding sequence is TGCAGTGCTAGATGGCAGACCTACGAGCAGTACTTC.

This clonotype was observed a handful of times. The chain recombines TRBV12-3 or TRBV12-4 with TRBJ2-3; 11 bases align to TRBD1. There are 16 residues in the CDR3. V gave up 4 bases and J gave up 4 bases; unmatched junction bases: 7. The CDR3 region has the DNA TGTGCCAGCAGTTCCCCCGGGACAGGGGGACCAGATACGCAGTATTTT. Amino acids: CASSSPGTGGPDTQYF.